Reported below is one T cell receptor beta chain. The study recruited healthy Caucasian donors from Russia who were aged about 6 to 100. Researchers collected roughly 9.8 milliliters of peripheral blood from every single donor. Trimming took 0 bases from V and 8 from J; bases not matched to a gene: 9. CDR1 is LGHNA and CDR2 is YSLEER in the germline V gene. This CDR3 contains 16 residues. This record comes from a study of blood T cells in healthy people across ages. It was with a sample-barcoded 5' primer and a J-beta primer mix that a second PCR of roughly 7 to 12 cycles was run. CDR3-containing paired-end reads numbering at least 2.5 million came from each sample. TCRdb passed the 5' RACE reads through MiXCR, listing each CDR3 protein once. This table holds some 850,000 distinct CDR3 sequences, roughly 26% found once. These same data were also listed under a study on T cells of mothers and their children. That work adds: In the second PCR, M1S primer introduced barcodes and 2-4 random bases.

The sequence derives from a boy younger than 18 in good health. The sequencing input was blood. The chain employs TRBV4-3 and TRBJ1-4; 7 bases align to TRBD1. CDR3 region: CASSQDSGTASEKLFF. CDR3 DNA: TGCGCCAGCAGCCAAGATTCGGGGACAGCGTCCGAAAAACTGTTTTTT.